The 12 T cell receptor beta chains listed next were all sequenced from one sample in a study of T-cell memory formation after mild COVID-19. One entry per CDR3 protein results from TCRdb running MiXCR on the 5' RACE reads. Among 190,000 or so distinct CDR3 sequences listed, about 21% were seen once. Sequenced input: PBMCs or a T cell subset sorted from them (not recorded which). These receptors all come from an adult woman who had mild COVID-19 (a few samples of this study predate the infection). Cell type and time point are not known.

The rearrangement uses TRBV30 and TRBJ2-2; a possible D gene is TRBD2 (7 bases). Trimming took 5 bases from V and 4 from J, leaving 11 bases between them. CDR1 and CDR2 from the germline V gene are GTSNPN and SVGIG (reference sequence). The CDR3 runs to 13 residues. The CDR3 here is CAWWGGGTGELFF. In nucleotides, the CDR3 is TGTGCCTGGTGGGGAGGGGGCACCGGGGAGCTGTTTTTT.

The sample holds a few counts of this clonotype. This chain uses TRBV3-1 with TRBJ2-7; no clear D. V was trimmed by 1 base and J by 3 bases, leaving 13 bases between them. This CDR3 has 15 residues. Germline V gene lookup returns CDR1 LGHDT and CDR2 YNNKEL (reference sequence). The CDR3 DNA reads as TGTGCCAGCAGCCAAGTTCTTGCTTATCGCTACGAGCAGTACTTC. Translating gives CASSQVLAYRYEQYF.

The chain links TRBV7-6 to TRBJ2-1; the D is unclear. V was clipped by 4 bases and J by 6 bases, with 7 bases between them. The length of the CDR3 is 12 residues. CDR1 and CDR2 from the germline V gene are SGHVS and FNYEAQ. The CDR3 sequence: CASSYPANEQFF. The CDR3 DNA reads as TGTGCCAGCAGCTACCCAGCCAATGAGCAGTTCTTC.

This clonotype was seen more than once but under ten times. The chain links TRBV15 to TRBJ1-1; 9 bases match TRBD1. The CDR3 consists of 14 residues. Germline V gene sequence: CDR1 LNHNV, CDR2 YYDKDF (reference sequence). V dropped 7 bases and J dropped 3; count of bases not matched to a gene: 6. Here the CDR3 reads CATNPGQGYTEAFF. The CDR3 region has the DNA TGTGCCACCAATCCGGGACAGGGTTACACTGAAGCTTTCTTT. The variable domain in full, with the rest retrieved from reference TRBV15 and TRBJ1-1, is DAMVIQNPRYQVTQFGKPVTLSCSQTLNHNVMYWYQQKSSQAPKLLFHYYDKDFNNEADTPDNFQSRRPNTSFCFLDIRSPGLGDTAMYLCATNPGQGYTEAFFGQGTRLTVV.

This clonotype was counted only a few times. This chain's CDR3 is CASSDTRQGLIGTEAFF. In DNA form, the CDR3 reads TGTGCCAGCAGCGATACTCGACAGGGGTTGATCGGGACTGAAGCTTTCTTT. This chain connects TRBV7-9 to TRBJ1-1; 8 positions match TRBD1. Germline V gene sequence: CDR1 SEHNR, CDR2 FQNEAQ (reference sequence). The junction had 16 bases not matched to a gene; V was cut back by 5 bases and J by 5 bases. CDR3 size: 17 residues.

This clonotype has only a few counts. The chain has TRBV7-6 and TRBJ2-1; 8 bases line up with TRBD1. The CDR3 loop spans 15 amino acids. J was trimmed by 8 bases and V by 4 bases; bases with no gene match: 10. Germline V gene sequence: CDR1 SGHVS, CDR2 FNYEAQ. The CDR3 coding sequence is TGTGCCAGCAGCTCGAGGGACAGGAGGTGGGATGAGCAGTTCTTC. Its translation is CASSSRDRRWDEQFF.

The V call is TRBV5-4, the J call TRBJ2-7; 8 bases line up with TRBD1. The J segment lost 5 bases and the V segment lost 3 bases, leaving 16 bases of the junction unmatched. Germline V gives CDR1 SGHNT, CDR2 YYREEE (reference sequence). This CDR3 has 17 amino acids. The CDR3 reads CASSWGSWTGSIHEQYF. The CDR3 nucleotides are TGTGCCAGCAGCTGGGGTTCGTGGACAGGGAGTATACACGAGCAGTACTTC.

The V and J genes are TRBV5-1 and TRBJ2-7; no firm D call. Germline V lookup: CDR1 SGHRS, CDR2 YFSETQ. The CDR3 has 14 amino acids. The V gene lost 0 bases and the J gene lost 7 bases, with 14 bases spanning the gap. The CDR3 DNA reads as TGCGCCAGCAGCTTGGAGGGTGTCCCGGGTGAGCAGTACTTC. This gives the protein CASSLEGVPGEQYF.

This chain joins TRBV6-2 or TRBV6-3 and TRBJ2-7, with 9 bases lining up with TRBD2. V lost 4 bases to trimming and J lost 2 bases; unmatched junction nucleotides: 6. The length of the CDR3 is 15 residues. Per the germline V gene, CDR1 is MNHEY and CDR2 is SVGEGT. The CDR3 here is CASSSRRGGPYEQYF. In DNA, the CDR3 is TGTGCCAGCAGTTCGAGGCGGGGGGGCCCCTACGAGCAGTACTTC.

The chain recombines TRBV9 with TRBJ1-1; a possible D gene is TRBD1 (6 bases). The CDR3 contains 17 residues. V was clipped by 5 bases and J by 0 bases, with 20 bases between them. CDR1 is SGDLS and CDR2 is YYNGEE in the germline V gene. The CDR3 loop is CASSGTGSPSLNTEAFF. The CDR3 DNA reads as TGTGCCAGCAGTGGAACAGGGTCCCCTTCCTTGAACACTGAAGCTTTCTTT. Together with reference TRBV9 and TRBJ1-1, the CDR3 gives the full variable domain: DSGVTQTPKHLITATGQRVTLRCSPRSGDLSVYWYQQSLDQGLQFLIQYYNGEERAKGNILERFSAQQFPDLHSELNLSSLELGDSALYFCASSGTGSPSLNTEAFFGQGTRLTVV.

This CDR3 reads CASSRVAGELFF. Here the CDR3 DNA reads TGTGCCAGCAGTCGGGTGGCCGGGGAGCTGTTTTTT. The chain employs TRBV3-1 and TRBJ2-2; D uncertain. CDR3 length: 12 residues. V was pared by 6 bases and J by 6 bases, with 8 bases between. Germline V gene sequence: CDR1 LGHDT, CDR2 YNNKEL (reference sequence).

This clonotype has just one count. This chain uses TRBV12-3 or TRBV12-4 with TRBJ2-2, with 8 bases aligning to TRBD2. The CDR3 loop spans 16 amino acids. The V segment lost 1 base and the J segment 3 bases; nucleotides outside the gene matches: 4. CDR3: CASSLGVREDTGELFF. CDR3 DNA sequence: TGTGCCAGCAGTTTAGGGGTGCGGGAGGACACCGGGGAGCTGTTTTTT.